A selection of T cell receptor beta chains follows, all from one sample in a study of CD8 T cells in ankylosing spondylitis. TCRdb reanalysed the 5' RACE reads using MiXCR and keeps one entry per CDR3 protein. The table records a few hundred thousand distinct CDR3 sequences, less than 9.5% of them present only once. Sequencing was done on a sample of blood, either unsorted or a sorted T cell fraction (not recorded which). The receptor source for this set is a male donor with ankylosing spondylitis. The CDR3 runs from the conserved cysteine through the conserved F or W. D genes are given only for firm matches. A clone size is listed for some rows: how often the clone was seen (once, few, many), or a class if it is expanded.

D gene	V gene	J gene	clone size	CDR3 protein	CDR3 DNA
TRBD2	TRBV7-9	TRBJ2-1	many	CASPISGGPSYNEQFF	TGTGCCAGCCCTATATCGGGGGGACCTTCCTACAATGAGCAGTTCTTC
TRBD2	TRBV28	TRBJ2-7	NA	CASSLGTSLAEQYF	TGTGCCAGCAGCTTGGGGACTAGCCTCGCCGAGCAGTACTTC
NA	TRBV5-1	TRBJ2-5	many	CASSPGDSQETQYF	TGCGCCAGCAGCCCGGGGGACAGCCAAGAGACCCAGTACTTC
NA	TRBV20-1	TRBJ1-1	NA	CSASENTEAFF	TGCAGTGCTAGTGAGAACACTGAAGCTTTCTTT
NA	TRBV4-2	TRBJ2-3	NA	CASSQALDGTQYF	TGTGCCAGCAGCCAAGCCTTAGACGGGACGCAGTATTTT
TRBD2	TRBV19	TRBJ2-7	NA	CASSMGLAGVSYEQYF	TGTGCCAGTAGTATGGGACTAGCGGGAGTATCCTACGAGCAGTACTTC
TRBD2	TRBV7-3	TRBJ2-1	many	CASSPLAGVSYNEQFF	TGTGCCAGCAGCCCCCTAGCGGGAGTCTCCTACAATGAGCAGTTCTTC
NA	TRBV5-1	TRBJ2-3	NA	CASSLEGTTDTQYF	TGCGCCAGCAGCTTGGAGGGAACCACAGATACGCAGTATTTT
TRBD2	TRBV29-1	TRBJ2-2	many	CSVGLAYGGELFF	TGCAGCGTCGGACTAGCGTACGGCGGGGAGCTGTTTTTT
TRBD1	TRBV20-1	TRBJ2-5	NA	CSAARGTVLATQYF	TGCAGTGCGGCGAGAGGGACAGTTCTGGCGACCCAGTACTTC
NA	TRBV5-1	TRBJ2-7	few	CASSLGLASDEQYF	TGCGCCAGCAGCTTGGGACTCGCGTCCGACGAGCAGTACTTC
TRBD1	TRBV29-1	TRBJ1-5	few	CSVGTGFSNQPQHF	TGCAGCGTTGGGACAGGTTTTAGCAATCAGCCCCAGCATTTT
TRBD2	TRBV9	TRBJ2-1	many	CASSVEGTSGYNEQFF	TGTGCCAGCAGCGTAGAGGGGACTAGCGGTTACAATGAGCAGTTCTTC
NA	TRBV7-6	TRBJ2-3	NA	CASSLMQRTDTQYF	TGTGCCAGCAGCTTAATGCAGCGCACAGATACGCAGTATTTT
TRBD1	TRBV12-3/TRBV12-4	TRBJ1-2	many	CASTQGDRNNYGYTF	TGTGCCAGCACTCAAGGGGACAGAAATAACTATGGCTACACCTTC
TRBD1	TRBV15	TRBJ2-1	few	CATSRGVGQGENEQFF	TGTGCCACCAGCAGGGGGGTGGGACAGGGTGAGAATGAGCAGTTCTTC
TRBD1	TRBV5-1	TRBJ2-7	few	CASSLPDRGGYEQYF	TGCGCCAGCAGCTTGCCGGACAGGGGCGGGTACGAGCAGTACTTC
TRBD2	TRBV6-1	TRBJ2-7	NA	CAGRVGSYEQYF	TGTGCAGGGAGGGTTGGCTCCTACGAGCAGTACTTC
NA	TRBV5-1	TRBJ2-2	NA	CASSQGRRELFF	TGCGCCAGCAGCCAGGGGCGGAGAGAGCTGTTTTTT
NA	TRBV7-2	TRBJ2-3	NA	CASSNEPDTQYF	TGTGCCAGCAGCAACGAACCTGATACGCAGTATTTT
TRBD2	TRBV6-1	TRBJ2-1	NA	CASSQQREPTYNEQFF	TGTGCCAGCAGTCAGCAGCGGGAGCCCACCTACAATGAGCAGTTCTTC
NA	TRBV18	TRBJ1-1	few	CASSSGTGITEAFF	TGTGCCAGCTCATCCGGTACAGGAATCACTGAAGCTTTCTTT
NA	TRBV7-3	TRBJ2-1	many	CASSPGPRDEQFF	TGTGCCAGCAGCCCGGGACCCCGGGATGAGCAGTTCTTC
NA	TRBV7-9	TRBJ1-5	NA	CASSFGTNNQPQHF	TGTGCCAGCAGCTTTGGGACAAACAATCAGCCCCAGCATTTT
TRBD2	TRBV20-1	TRBJ2-7	few	CSACAPRLAGTYEQYF	TGCAGTGCTTGCGCACCAAGACTAGCGGGGACCTACGAGCAGTACTTC
NA	TRBV7-6	TRBJ2-7	NA	CASSLEAGRSYEQYF	TGTGCCAGCAGCTTAGAGGCGGGACGCTCCTACGAGCAGTACTTC
NA	TRBV5-4	TRBJ2-7	NA	CASSLKFGRLSEQYF	TGTGCCAGCAGCTTGAAGTTTGGCCGACTATCCGAGCAGTACTTC
NA	TRBV15	TRBJ2-2	many	CATSSPTPNTGELFF	TGTGCCACCAGCAGCCCCACACCGAACACCGGGGAGCTGTTTTTT
NA	TRBV28	TRBJ1-6	many	CASEDASYNSPLHF	TGTGCCAGCGAAGACGCTTCCTATAATTCACCCCTCCACTTT
NA	TRBV5-1	TRBJ2-1	few	CASSLEQNNEQFF	TGCGCCAGCAGCTTGGAGCAAAACAATGAGCAGTTCTTC
NA	TRBV11-3	TRBJ1-2	NA	CASSPRGTFIVGYGYTF	TGTGCCAGCAGCCCAAGGGGGACGTTTATCGTGGGCTATGGCTACACCTTC
NA	TRBV12-3/TRBV12-4	TRBJ1-1	many	CASSSGENTEAFF	TGTGCCAGCAGTTCGGGCGAGAACACTGAAGCTTTCTTT
NA	TRBV20-1	TRBJ2-2	few	CSAGTPPGELFF	TGCAGTGCTGGGACCCCCCCCGGGGAGCTGTTTTTT
TRBD2	TRBV20-1	TRBJ2-3	few	CSARPQGGRATDTQYF	TGCAGTGCTAGACCCCAGGGCGGGAGGGCCACAGATACGCAGTATTTT
NA	TRBV28	TRBJ1-5	few	CASSFGFGISGQPQHF	TGTGCCAGCAGTTTCGGGTTTGGGATTTCGGGTCAGCCCCAGCATTTT
NA	TRBV7-9	TRBJ2-1	NA	CASSPSSVSRYNEQFF	TGTGCCAGCAGCCCCTCTAGCGTGAGTAGATACAATGAGCAGTTCTTC
NA	TRBV6-6	TRBJ1-3	many	CASVQGTGNTIYF	TGTGCCAGCGTCCAGGGAACTGGAAACACCATATATTTT
NA	TRBV6-5	TRBJ2-7	many	CASSYLANFYEQYF	TGTGCCAGCAGTTACCTCGCGAACTTCTACGAGCAGTACTTC
NA	TRBV12-3/TRBV12-4	TRBJ2-1	few	CASSLAEASKEQFF	TGTGCCAGCAGTTTAGCCGAAGCTAGCAAGGAGCAGTTCTTC